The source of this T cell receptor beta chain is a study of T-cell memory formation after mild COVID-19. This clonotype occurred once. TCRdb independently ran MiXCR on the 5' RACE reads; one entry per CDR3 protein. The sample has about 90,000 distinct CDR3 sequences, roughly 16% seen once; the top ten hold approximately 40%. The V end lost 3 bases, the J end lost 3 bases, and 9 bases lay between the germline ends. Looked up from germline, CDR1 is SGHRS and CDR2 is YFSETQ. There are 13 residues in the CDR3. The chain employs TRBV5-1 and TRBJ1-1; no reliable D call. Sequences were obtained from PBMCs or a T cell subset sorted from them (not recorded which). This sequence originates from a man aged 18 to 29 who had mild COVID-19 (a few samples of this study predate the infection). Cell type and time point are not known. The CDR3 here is CASSWSTDTEAFF. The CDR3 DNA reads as TGCGCCAGCAGCTGGAGCACGGACACTGAAGCTTTCTTT.